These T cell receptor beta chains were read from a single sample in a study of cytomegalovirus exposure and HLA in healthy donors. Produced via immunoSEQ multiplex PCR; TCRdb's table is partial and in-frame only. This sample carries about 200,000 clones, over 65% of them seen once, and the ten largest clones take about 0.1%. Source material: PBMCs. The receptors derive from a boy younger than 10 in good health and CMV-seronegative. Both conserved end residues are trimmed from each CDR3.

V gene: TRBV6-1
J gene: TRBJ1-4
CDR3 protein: ASSELNGANEKLF

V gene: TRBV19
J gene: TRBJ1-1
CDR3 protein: ASSISDTEAF

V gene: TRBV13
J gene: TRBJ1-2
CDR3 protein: ASSFRIHTGYT

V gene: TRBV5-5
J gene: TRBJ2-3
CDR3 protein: ASRIRNGEAQY

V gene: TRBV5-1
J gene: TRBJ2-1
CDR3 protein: ASSLRSAEYNEQF

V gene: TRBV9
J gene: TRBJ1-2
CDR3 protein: ASSVDSGNYGYT

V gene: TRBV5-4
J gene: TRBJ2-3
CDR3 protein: ASSLDVQRADTQY

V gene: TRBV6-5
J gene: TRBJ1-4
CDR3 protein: ASRRTGHNEKLF

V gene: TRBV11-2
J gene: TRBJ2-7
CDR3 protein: ASSLDRGGDEQY

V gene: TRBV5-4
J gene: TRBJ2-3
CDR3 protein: ASRGLRSGDTQY

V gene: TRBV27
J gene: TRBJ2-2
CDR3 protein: ASSRYNTGELF

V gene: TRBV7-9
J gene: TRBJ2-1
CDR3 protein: ASSPKSDYSYNEQF

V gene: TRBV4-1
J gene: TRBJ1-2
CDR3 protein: ASSQATGGAFGYT

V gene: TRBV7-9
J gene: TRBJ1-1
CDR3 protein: ASRLRQGDGTEAF

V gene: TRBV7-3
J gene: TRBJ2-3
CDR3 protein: ASSLTPSGLGTDTQY

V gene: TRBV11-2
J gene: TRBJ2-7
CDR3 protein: ASSLGAGGPHEQY

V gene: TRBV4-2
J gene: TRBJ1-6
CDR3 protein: ASSHLDRGLTLH

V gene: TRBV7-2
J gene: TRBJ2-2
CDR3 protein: ASSSQRGQDTGELF

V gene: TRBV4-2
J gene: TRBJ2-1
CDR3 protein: ASSQDPSIGEQF

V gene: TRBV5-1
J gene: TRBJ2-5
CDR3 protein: ASSLAGGEDLGETQY

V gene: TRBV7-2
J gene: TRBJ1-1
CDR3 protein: ASSLRTGGNTEAF

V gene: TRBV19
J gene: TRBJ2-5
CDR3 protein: ASSRGQPGETQY

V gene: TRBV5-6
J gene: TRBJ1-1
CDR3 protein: ASSLAAQGWTEAF

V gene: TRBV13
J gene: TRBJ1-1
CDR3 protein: ASSSLGGGYTEAF

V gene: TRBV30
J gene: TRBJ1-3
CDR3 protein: AWTGVGNTIY

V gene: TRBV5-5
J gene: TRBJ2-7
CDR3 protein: ASSLVGGLYEQY

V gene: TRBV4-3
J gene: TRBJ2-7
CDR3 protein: ASSQEVRGGAQY

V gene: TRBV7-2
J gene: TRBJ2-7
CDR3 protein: ASSLVDGVNEQY

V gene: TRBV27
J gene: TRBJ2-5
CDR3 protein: ASSPSFSGGSQETQY

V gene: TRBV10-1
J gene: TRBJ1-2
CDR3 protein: ASDSDGYT

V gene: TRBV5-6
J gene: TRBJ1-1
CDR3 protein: ASSRRVLEAF

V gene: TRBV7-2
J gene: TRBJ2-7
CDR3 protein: ASSLAGTVDAYEQY

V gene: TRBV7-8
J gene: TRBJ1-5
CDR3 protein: AERGRLRPPQH

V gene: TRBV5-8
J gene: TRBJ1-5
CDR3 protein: ASSFRLNQPQH

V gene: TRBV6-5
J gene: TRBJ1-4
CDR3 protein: ASSYSPTGPNEKLF